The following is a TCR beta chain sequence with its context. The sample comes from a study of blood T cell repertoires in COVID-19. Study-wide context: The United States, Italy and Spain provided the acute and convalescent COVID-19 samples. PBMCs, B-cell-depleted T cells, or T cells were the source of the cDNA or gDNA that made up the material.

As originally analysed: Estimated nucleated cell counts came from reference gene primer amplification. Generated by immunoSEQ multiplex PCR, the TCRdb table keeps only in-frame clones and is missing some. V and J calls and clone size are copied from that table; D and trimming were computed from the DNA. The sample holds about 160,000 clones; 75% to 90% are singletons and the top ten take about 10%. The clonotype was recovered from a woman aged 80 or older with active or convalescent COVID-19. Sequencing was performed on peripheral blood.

The CDR3: CSVRTGMSSYNEQFF. The CDR3 nucleotides read TGCAGCGTCCGGACAGGGATGAGCTCCTACAATGAGCAGTTCTTC. The chain recombines TRBV29-1 with TRBJ2-1; TRBD1 aligns across 8 bases. Germline CDR1 and CDR2: SQVTM and ANQGSEA. The V and J ends lost 6 bases and 0 bases, in that order; junction bases with no gene match: 7. The CDR3 extends over 15 amino acids.